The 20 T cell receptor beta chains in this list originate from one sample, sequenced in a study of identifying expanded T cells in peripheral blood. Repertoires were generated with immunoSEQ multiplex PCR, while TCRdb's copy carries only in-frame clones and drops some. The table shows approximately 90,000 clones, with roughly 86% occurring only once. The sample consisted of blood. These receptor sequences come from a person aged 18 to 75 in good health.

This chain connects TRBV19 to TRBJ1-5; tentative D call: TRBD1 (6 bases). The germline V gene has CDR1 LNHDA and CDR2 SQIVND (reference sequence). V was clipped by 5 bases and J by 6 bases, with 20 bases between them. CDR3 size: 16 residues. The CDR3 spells CASSVEQGVGRQPQHF. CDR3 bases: TGTGCCAGTAGTGTTGAACAGGGCGTGGGACGTCAGCCCCAGCATTTT.

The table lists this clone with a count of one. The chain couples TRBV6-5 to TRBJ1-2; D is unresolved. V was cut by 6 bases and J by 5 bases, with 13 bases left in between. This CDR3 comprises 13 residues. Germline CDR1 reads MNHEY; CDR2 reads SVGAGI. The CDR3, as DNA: TGTGCCAGCAGAGCGAACTTGGGGTATGGCTACACCTTC. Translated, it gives CASRANLGYGYTF.

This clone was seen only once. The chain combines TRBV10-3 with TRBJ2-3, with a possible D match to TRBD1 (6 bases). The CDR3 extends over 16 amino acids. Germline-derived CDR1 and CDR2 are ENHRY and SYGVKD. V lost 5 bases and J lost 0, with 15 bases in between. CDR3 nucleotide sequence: TGTGCCATCAGTCACACTGTAGGACAGAGCACAGATACGCAGTATTTT. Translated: CAISHTVGQSTDTQYF.

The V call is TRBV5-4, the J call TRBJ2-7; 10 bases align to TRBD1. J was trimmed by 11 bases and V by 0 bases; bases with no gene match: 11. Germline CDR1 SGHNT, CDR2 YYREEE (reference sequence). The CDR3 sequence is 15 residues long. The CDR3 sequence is CASSLASGTGEVEYF. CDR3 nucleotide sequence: TGTGCCAGCAGCTTGGCCTCCGGGACAGGGGAGGTGGAGTACTTC.

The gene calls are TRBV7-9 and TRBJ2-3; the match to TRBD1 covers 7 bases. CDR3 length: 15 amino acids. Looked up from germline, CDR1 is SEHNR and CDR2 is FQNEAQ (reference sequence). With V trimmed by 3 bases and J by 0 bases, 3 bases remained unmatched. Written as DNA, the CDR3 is TGTGCCAGCAGCTTGACAGGGTCTAGCACAGATACGCAGTATTTT. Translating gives CASSLTGSSTDTQYF.

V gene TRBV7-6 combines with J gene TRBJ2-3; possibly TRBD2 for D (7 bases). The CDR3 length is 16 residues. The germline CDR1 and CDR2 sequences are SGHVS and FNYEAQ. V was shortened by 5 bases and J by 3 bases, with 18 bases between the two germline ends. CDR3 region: CASSRFSGGRTDTQYF. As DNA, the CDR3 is TGTGCCAGCAGCCGATTTTCGGGGGGCCGGACAGATACGCAGTATTTT.

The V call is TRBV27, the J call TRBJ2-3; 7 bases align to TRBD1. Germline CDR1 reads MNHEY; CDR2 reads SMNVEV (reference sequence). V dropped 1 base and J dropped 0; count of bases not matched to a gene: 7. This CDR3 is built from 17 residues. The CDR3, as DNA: TGTGCCAGCAGTTTATGGTATGGACAGGTTAGCACAGATACGCAGTATTTT. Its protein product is CASSLWYGQVSTDTQYF.

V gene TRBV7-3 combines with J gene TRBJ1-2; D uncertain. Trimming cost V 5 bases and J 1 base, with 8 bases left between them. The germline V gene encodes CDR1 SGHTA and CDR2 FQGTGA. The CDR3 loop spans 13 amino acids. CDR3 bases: TGTGCCAGCAGCCCTGGAGATAACTATGGCTACACCTTC. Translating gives CASSPGDNYGYTF. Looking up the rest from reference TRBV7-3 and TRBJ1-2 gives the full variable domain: GAGVSQTPSNKVTEKGKYVELRCDPISGHTALYWYRQSLGQGPEFLIYFQGTGAADDSGLPNDRFFAVRPEGSVSTLKIQRTERGDSAVYLCASSPGDNYGYTFGSGTRLTVV.

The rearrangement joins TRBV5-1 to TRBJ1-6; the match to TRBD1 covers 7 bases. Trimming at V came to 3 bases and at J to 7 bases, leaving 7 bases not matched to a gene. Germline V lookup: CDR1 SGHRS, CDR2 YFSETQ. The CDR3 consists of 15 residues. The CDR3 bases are TGCGCCAGCAGCTCTGGGACAGCAGCCAATTCACCCCTCCACTTT. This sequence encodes CASSSGTAANSPLHF. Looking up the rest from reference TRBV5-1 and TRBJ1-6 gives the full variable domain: KAGVTQTPRYLIKTRGQQVTLSCSPISGHRSVSWYQQTPGQGLQFLFEYFSETQRNKGNFPGRFSGRQFSNSRSEMNVSTLELGDSALYLCASSSGTAANSPLHFGNGTRLTVT.

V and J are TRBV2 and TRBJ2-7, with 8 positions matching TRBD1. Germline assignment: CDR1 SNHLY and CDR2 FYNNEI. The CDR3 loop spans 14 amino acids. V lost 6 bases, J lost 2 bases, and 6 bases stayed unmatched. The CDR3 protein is CASRWTGKTYEQYF. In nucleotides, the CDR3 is TGTGCCAGCAGATGGACAGGGAAAACCTACGAGCAGTACTTC.

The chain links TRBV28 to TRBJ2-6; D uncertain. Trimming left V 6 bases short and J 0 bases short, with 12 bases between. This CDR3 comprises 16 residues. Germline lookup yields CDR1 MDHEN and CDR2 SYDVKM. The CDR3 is CASSPAWSSGANVLTF. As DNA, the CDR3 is TGTGCCAGCAGCCCCGCTTGGAGCTCTGGGGCCAACGTCCTGACTTTC.

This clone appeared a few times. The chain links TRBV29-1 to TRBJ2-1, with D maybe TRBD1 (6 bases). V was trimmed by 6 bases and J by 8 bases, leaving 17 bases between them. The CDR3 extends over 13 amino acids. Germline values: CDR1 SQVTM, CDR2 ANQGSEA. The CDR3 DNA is TGCAGCGTAGGGACCCAAGGGGGACATGAGCAGTTCTTC. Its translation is CSVGTQGGHEQFF.

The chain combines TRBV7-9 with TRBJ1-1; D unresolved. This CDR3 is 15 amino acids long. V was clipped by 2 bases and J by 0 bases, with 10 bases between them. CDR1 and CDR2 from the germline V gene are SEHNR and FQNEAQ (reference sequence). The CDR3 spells CASSLKQRMNTEAFF. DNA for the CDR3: TGTGCCAGCAGCTTAAAACAGAGGATGAACACTGAAGCTTTCTTT.

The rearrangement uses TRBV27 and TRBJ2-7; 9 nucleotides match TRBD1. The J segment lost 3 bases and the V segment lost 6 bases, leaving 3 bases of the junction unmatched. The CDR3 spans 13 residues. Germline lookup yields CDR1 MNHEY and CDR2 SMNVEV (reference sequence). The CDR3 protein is CASRTGGNYEQYF. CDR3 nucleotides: TGTGCCAGCAGGACAGGGGGGAACTACGAGCAGTACTTC.

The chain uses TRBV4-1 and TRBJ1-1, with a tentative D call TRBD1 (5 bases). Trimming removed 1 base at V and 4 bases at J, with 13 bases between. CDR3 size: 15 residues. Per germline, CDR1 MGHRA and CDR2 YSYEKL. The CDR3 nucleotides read TGCGCCAGCAGCCAAGTCTGGGCGGGGGGCACTGAAGCTTTCTTT. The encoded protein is CASSQVWAGGTEAFF.

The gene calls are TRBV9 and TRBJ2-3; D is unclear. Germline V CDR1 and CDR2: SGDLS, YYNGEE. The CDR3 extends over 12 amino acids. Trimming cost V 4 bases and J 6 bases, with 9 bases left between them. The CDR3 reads CASSPRRDTQYF. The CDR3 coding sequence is TGTGCCAGCAGCCCCCGGCGGGATACGCAGTATTTT.

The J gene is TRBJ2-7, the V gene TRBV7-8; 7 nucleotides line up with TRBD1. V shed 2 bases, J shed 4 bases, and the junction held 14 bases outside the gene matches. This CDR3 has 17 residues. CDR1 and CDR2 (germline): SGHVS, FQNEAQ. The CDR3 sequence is CASSLTLRQGVGYEQYF. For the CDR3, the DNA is TGTGCCAGCAGCTTAACCCTAAGACAGGGTGTAGGATACGAGCAGTACTTC.

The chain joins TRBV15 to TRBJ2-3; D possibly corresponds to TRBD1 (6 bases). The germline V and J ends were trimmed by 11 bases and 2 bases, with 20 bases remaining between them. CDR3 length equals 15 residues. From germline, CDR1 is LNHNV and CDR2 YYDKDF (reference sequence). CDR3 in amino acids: CASRLTGSATDTQYF. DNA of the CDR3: TGTGCCTCAAGACTTACAGGGTCGGCCACAGATACGCAGTATTTT.

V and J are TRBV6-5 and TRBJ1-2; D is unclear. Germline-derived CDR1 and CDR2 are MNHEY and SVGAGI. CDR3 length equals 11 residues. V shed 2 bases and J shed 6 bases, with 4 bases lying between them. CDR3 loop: CASSYGDGYTF. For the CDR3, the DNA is TGTGCCAGCAGTTACGGGGATGGCTACACCTTC.

The CDR3 coding sequence is TGCGCCAGCAGCCAAGAGAGGGGCTTACTCTATGGCTACACCTTC. This translates into CASSQERGLLYGYTF. The V gene is TRBV4-3, the J gene TRBJ1-2; possible D gene TRBD1, 5 bases. The CDR3 sequence is 15 residues long. Between the trimmed V and J ends, which lost 0 bases and 4 bases, there was a span of 12 bases. CDR1 is LGHNA and CDR2 is YSLEER in the germline V gene.